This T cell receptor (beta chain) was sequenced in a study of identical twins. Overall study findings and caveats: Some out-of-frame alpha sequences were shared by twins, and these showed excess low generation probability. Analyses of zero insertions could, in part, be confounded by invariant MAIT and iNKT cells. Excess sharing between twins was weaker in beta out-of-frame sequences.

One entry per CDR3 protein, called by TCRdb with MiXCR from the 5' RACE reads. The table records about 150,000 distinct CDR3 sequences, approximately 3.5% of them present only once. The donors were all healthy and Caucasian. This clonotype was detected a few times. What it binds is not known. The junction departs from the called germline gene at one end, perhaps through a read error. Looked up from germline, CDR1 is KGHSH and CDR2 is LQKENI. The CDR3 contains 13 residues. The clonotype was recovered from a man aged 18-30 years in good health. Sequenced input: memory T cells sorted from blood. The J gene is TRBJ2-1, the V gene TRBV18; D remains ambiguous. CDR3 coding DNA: TGTGCCAGCTCCACGAGCTCGCGATCCGGCCCCATCTTC. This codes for CASSTSSRSGPIF.